These 5 T cell receptor beta chains originate from one sample sequenced in a study of technical replicates of blood from several donors. Only in-frame clones appear in the TCRdb table, and some are missing; sequencing was by immunoSEQ multiplex PCR. The repertoire holds more than 80,000 clones, about 96% seen once, with about 0.3% in the top ten. Sequencing input: T cells isolated from PBMCs. The receptors stem from a human donor in good health.

This rearrangement joins TRBV10-3 to TRBJ1-5, with a tentative D call TRBD1 (6 bases). V was trimmed by 2 bases and J by 0 bases, leaving 8 bases between them. This CDR3 has 15 amino acids. CDR1 and CDR2 (germline): ENHRY, SYGVKD. The CDR3 protein is CAISEAGDSNQPQHF. CDR3 DNA sequence: TGTGCCATCAGTGAGGCAGGGGATAGCAATCAGCCCCAGCATTTT.

V usage is TRBV9 and J usage is TRBJ1-3, with 9 bases matching TRBD1. The CDR3 is 14 amino acids. V lost 2 bases to trimming and J lost 8 bases; unmatched junction nucleotides: 5. Per germline, CDR1 SGDLS and CDR2 YYNGEE. The CDR3 loop reads CASSVSTGGDTIYF. Written as DNA, the CDR3 is TGTGCCAGCAGCGTCTCGACAGGGGGAGACACCATATATTTT.

This rearrangement joins TRBV7-9 to TRBJ2-4; D call uncertain. The V gene lost 5 bases and the J gene lost 0 bases, with 8 bases spanning the gap. Germline V CDR1 and CDR2: SEHNR, FQNEAQ (reference sequence). The CDR3 loop spans 14 amino acids. The CDR3 coding sequence is TGTGCCAGCAGCCCCGACTTAGCCAAAAACATTCAGTACTTC. Protein sequence: CASSPDLAKNIQYF. Combining the CDR3 with reference TRBV7-9 and TRBJ2-4 gives the whole variable domain DTGVSQNPRHKITKRGQNVTFRCDPISEHNRLYWYRQTLGQGPEFLTYFQNEAQLEKSRLLSDRFSAERPKGSFSTLEIQRTEQGDSAMYLCASSPDLAKNIQYFGAGTRLSVL.

The chain uses TRBV6-5 and TRBJ2-1; 8 bases map to TRBD2. The V gene end was trimmed by 5 bases and the J gene end by 6 bases; junction bases not matched to a gene: 9. This CDR3 has 15 residues. Germline CDR1 is MNHEY and CDR2 is SVGAGI. This CDR3 reads CASSRYLAGINEQFF. Here the CDR3 DNA reads TGTGCCAGCAGTAGATATTTAGCGGGAATCAATGAGCAGTTCTTC.

V gene TRBV25-1 combines with J gene TRBJ1-5; no reliable D call. Germline CDR1 MGHDK, CDR2 SYGVNS. The length of the CDR3 is 13 residues. V lost 4 bases, J lost 3 bases, and 7 bases lay in between. The DNA for the CDR3 is TGTGCCAGCAGTGCAGGTAACAATCAGCCCCAGCATTTT. Translation: CASSAGNNQPQHF.